Presented here are 20 T cell receptor beta chains from one specimen sequenced in a study of identical twins (dated by TCRdb to 2016 to 2017). The library was prepared using 5' RACE. TCRdb records Illumina HiSeq 2000 as the sequencer. The public sequencing data were trimmed at Q25 with fastp and processed into clonotypes with MiXCR by TCRdb, which kept only in-frame beta chains. Each record represents a unique CDR3 protein, reported with the most common genes and DNA among its rows. The sample table contains 250,000 to 300,000 distinct CDR3 sequences; only one count was recorded for 8.5% to 9.5% of them. The top ten hold approximately 6.5% of the sample. These data were also reused for a study on yellow fever vaccine responses in identical twins.

Sequenced input: CD8+ T cells sorted from blood. The receptor source for this set is a woman under 30 in good health.

This clonotype has just a few counts. The chain couples TRBV28 to TRBJ2-1; D remains unclear. Germline CDR1 reads MDHEN; CDR2 reads SYDVKM. There are 15 residues in the CDR3. The V end was cut by 6 bases, the J end by 3 bases, with 15 bases between. In DNA form, the CDR3 reads TGTGCCAGCAGAAAACGAGACCTAGACTACAATGAGCAGTTCTTC. Protein product: CASRKRDLDYNEQFF.

J is TRBJ2-7 and V is TRBV20-1, with TRBD1 identical over 9 bases. The CDR3 totals 14 residues. Looked up from germline, CDR1 is DFQATT and CDR2 is SNEGSKA (reference sequence). The ends lost 2 bases at V and 2 bases at J; junction bases unmatched: 4. CDR3 bases: TGCAGTGCTAGAAAAACAGGGGGCCCCTACGAGCAGTACTTC. Its translation: CSARKTGGPYEQYF.

This clonotype was seen at least ten times. The chain recombines TRBV20-1 with TRBJ2-7, with D possibly matching TRBD2 (5 bases). Germline V gene lookup returns CDR1 DFQATT and CDR2 SNEGSKA (reference sequence). The CDR3 has 15 amino acids. V was cut by 6 bases and J by 4 bases, with 22 bases left in between. The CDR3 nucleotides are TGCAGTGCGCGAATTAGACTAATTACCACGTACGAGCAGTACTTC. This translates into CSARIRLITTYEQYF.

The chain has TRBV13 and TRBJ2-7, with 8 positions matching TRBD1. J lost 3 bases, V lost 5 bases, and 9 bases had no gene match. This CDR3 spans 15 amino acids. The V gene's germline CDR1 is PRHDT and CDR2 FYEKMQ (reference sequence). This CDR3 is CASSARTGKDYEQYF. The CDR3 bases are TGTGCCAGCAGCGCCCGGACAGGGAAGGACTACGAGCAGTACTTC.

This sequence joins TRBV10-3 and TRBJ2-1, with D possibly TRBD2 on 5 matching bases. Germline CDR1 reads ENHRY; CDR2 reads SYGVKD. V lost 3 bases, J lost 7 bases, and 16 bases lay in between. This CDR3 comprises 15 residues. The CDR3 loop reads CAISEKEEGGNEQFF. In nucleotides, the CDR3 is TGTGCCATCAGTGAAAAGGAGGAAGGCGGAAATGAGCAGTTCTTC.

The table lists this clonotype with many counts. The rearrangement joins TRBV29-1 to TRBJ2-2; 7 bases are shared with TRBD1. Germline V CDR1 and CDR2: SQVTM, ANQGSEA. This CDR3 contains 14 residues. V gave up 3 bases and J gave up 7 bases; unmatched junction bases: 8. The CDR3 region has the DNA TGCAGCGTTGACCCGGGACAGCCTAGCGGGGAGCTGTTTTTT. Its protein is CSVDPGQPSGELFF.

This clonotype was seen a handful of times. The chain links TRBV19 to TRBJ2-1, with 12 bases matching TRBD2. Germline V gene lookup returns CDR1 LNHDA and CDR2 SQIVND (reference sequence). CDR3 size: 15 residues. Trimming at V came to 2 bases and at J to 7 bases, leaving 3 bases not matched to a gene. The CDR3 sequence: CASSILAGGGNEQFF. Here the CDR3 DNA reads TGTGCCAGTAGTATACTAGCGGGAGGGGGAAATGAGCAGTTCTTC.

This clonotype was detected many times. The genes are TRBV20-1 and TRBJ2-7, with 7 nucleotides matching TRBD1. This CDR3 has 13 amino acids. V lost 7 bases to trimming and J lost 3 bases; unmatched junction nucleotides: 9. The germline CDR1 and CDR2 sequences are DFQATT and SNEGSKA (reference sequence). The CDR3 loop is CSVAGTDFYEQYF. The DNA of the CDR3 is TGCAGTGTGGCCGGGACAGACTTCTACGAGCAGTACTTC.

In this sample, this clonotype turned up a few times. The genes are TRBV12-5 and TRBJ2-1; TRBD2 matches 13 bases. V dropped 1 base and J dropped 10; count of bases not matched to a gene: 7. Germline V gene lookup returns CDR1 LGHNT and CDR2 FRNRAP. The CDR3 contains 16 residues. The CDR3 bases are TGTGCTAGTGGTTTGGGGACATTGGGACTAGCGGGAGAGCAGTTCTTC. It codes for CASGLGTLGLAGEQFF.

This clonotype was counted many times. The CDR3 DNA reads as TGTGCCAGCAGTTTACGGGGGCCGACACCCTACGAGCAGTACTTC. Its translation is CASSLRGPTPYEQYF. This chain links TRBV28 with TRBJ2-7; possibly TRBD1 or TRBD2 for D (6 bases each). This CDR3 spans 15 amino acids. In germline, CDR1 is MDHEN, CDR2 SYDVKM. Deletions cut 2 bases from V and 2 bases from J, with 13 bases between.

The V and J genes are TRBV25-1 and TRBJ2-5; D is ambiguous. Germline V gene sequence: CDR1 MGHDK, CDR2 SYGVNS. Between the trimmed V and J ends, which lost 1 base and 7 bases, there was a span of 7 bases. CDR3 length: 12 residues. The CDR3 coding sequence is TGTGCCAGCAGTGAATTAGCCGGGACCCAGTACTTC. Its translation: CASSELAGTQYF.

This clonotype was detected only once. The CDR3 carries no conserved terminal phenylalanine or tryptophan, so it likely arises from a read error. The chain's CDR3 is CASSFLRAGAEPDTQYL. The CDR3 DNA is TGTGCCAGCAGTTTTCTTAGGGCAGGGGCGGAACCAGATACGCAGTATTTA. The genes are TRBV27 and TRBJ2-3, with D perhaps matching TRBD1 (6 bases). Deletions cut 3 bases from V and 4 bases from J, with 20 bases between. Germline assignment: CDR1 MNHEY and CDR2 SMNVEV (reference sequence). This CDR3 region has 17 residues.

This clonotype was recorded a few times. The chain is built from TRBV27 and TRBJ2-1, with D uncertain. CDR1 and CDR2 (germline): MNHEY, SMNVEV (reference sequence). Trimming cost V 6 bases and J 2 bases, with 11 bases left between them. The CDR3 runs 14 residues. Here the CDR3 reads CASRDGGTYNEQFF. The CDR3 DNA reads as TGTGCCAGCAGGGACGGTGGAACCTACAATGAGCAGTTCTTC.

This rearrangement joins TRBV9 to TRBJ2-1; 7 bases align to TRBD2. The CDR3 loop spans 16 amino acids. Trimming cost V 2 bases and J 8 bases; bases outside gene matches: 13. Germline V gene sequence: CDR1 SGDLS, CDR2 YYNGEE. The CDR3 sequence is CASSVGGAGIGDEQFF. CDR3 DNA sequence: TGTGCCAGCAGCGTGGGTGGAGCGGGAATAGGCGATGAGCAGTTCTTC.

This clonotype was counted only a few times. J is TRBJ2-1 and V is TRBV12-5; the D is unclear. The CDR3 has 13 residues. Germline CDR1 LGHNT, CDR2 FRNRAP. The V end was cut by 5 bases, the J end by 7 bases, with 12 bases between. Here the CDR3 reads CASGPQDANEQFF. CDR3 DNA sequence: TGTGCTAGTGGTCCCCAGGACGCTAATGAGCAGTTCTTC.

The gene calls are TRBV29-1 and TRBJ1-2, with 7 bases fitting TRBD1. Germline assignment: CDR1 SQVTM and CDR2 ANQGSEA. The CDR3 spans 14 residues. Trimming at V came to 4 bases and at J to 0 bases, leaving 5 bases not matched to a gene. CDR3: CSVGGDSPNYGYTF. CDR3 nucleotide sequence: TGCAGCGTTGGGGGGGACAGTCCTAACTATGGCTACACCTTC.

The V gene is TRBV2, the J gene TRBJ2-5, with 9 bases fitting TRBD1. This CDR3 contains 14 residues. Germline assignment: CDR1 SNHLY and CDR2 FYNNEI. Trimming cost V 6 bases and J 2 bases; bases outside gene matches: 4. In DNA, the CDR3 is TGTGCCAGCAGACCTGGACAGGGGCAAGAGACCCAGTACTTC. Translation: CASRPGQGQETQYF.

The chain couples TRBV20-1 to TRBJ2-1, with a weak D call TRBD1 (6 bases). The CDR3 runs 12 residues. V was clipped by 3 bases and J by 8 bases, with 11 bases between them. Germline-derived CDR1 and CDR2 are DFQATT and SNEGSKA (reference sequence). Written as DNA, the CDR3 is TGCAGTGCTAGCGACTCAGGGGATGAGCAGTTCTTC. It translates to CSASDSGDEQFF.

This clonotype was recorded a few times. The V call is TRBV9, the J call TRBJ1-2, with D possibly TRBD1 on 5 matching bases. With 3 bases removed from V and 3 bases from J, the gap between germline ends came to 21 bases. The germline CDR1 and CDR2 sequences are SGDLS and YYNGEE. This CDR3 spans 17 amino acids. The CDR3 reads CASSGTMSRDEYYGYTF. The DNA for the CDR3 is TGTGCCAGCAGCGGAACCATGTCCCGGGACGAATACTATGGCTACACCTTC. The variable domain in full, with the rest retrieved from reference TRBV9 and TRBJ1-2, is DSGVTQTPKHLITATGQRVTLRCSPRSGDLSVYWYQQSLDQGLQFLIQYYNGEERAKGNILERFSAQQFPDLHSELNLSSLELGDSALYFCASSGTMSRDEYYGYTFGSGTRLTVV.

This clonotype was seen repeatedly, ten times or more. The chain uses TRBV7-2 and TRBJ1-1, with D unclear. Trimming cost V 6 bases and J 7 bases, with 12 bases left between them. The germline V gene has CDR1 SGHTA and CDR2 FQGNSA. This CDR3 contains 12 residues. The CDR3 bases are TGTGCCAGCAGTAACTACTTGGGTGAAGCTTTCTTT. Its protein product is CASSNYLGEAFF. The variable domain in full, with the rest retrieved from reference TRBV7-2 and TRBJ1-1, is GAGVSQSPSNKVTEKGKDVELRCDPISGHTALYWYRQSLGQGLEFLIYFQGNSAPDKSGLPSDRFSAERTGGSVSTLTIQRTQQEDSAVYLCASSNYLGEAFFGQGTRLTVV.